A single sample is the source of the 29 T cell receptor beta chains below, sequenced in a study of CD8+CD57+ T cells in acquired aplastic anemia. The patients chosen for sequencing had shown expansion of CD8+CD57+ cells (detected by flow cytometry). For CDR3 and TCR beta VDJ profiling, genomic DNA was the template used. Using its own MiXCR run on the reads, TCRdb lists one record per CDR3 protein. The sample contains some 98,000 distinct CDR3 sequences, around 70% of which appear only once. The sequenced sample consisted of sorted CD4+, CD8+, or CD8+CD57+ T cells (not recorded which) from PBMCs. The receptor source for this set is a human donor with aplastic anemia.

V is TRBV7-6 and J is TRBJ2-1, with no clear D. The ends were cut back, 5 bases at V and 1 base at J, with 15 bases in the middle. CDR3 length: 16 residues. CDR1 is SGHVS, CDR2 FNYEAQ, per germline. CDR3 sequence: CASSLRGSLSYNEQFF. The CDR3 bases are TGTGCCAGCAGCCTCCGAGGTAGTTTATCCTACAATGAGCAGTTCTTC.

This chain uses TRBV6-4 with TRBJ2-3; 8 bases line up with TRBD2. Trimming cost V 2 bases and J 2 bases; bases outside gene matches: 6. Germline loops: CDR1 MRHNA, CDR2 SNTAGT. The CDR3 covers 16 residues. The CDR3 region is CASSDVEAGDTDTQYF. The CDR3 coding sequence is TGTGCCAGCAGTGACGTCGAAGCGGGGGACACAGATACGCAGTATTTT.

The V gene is TRBV4-2, the J gene TRBJ2-7, with D possibly TRBD1 on 6 matching bases. Trimming removed 1 base at V and 5 bases at J, with 12 bases between. CDR1 LGHNA and CDR2 YNFKEQ come from the germline V gene. CDR3 size: 14 residues. CDR3 protein: CASSQGNRADEQYF. The DNA for the CDR3 is TGTGCCAGCAGCCAAGGGAACAGGGCGGACGAGCAGTACTTC.

The genes are TRBV10-3 and TRBJ2-3; 9 positions match TRBD2. The V and J ends lost 8 bases and 2 bases, in that order; junction bases with no gene match: 11. The germline gives CDR1 ENHRY, CDR2 SYGVKD. This CDR3 spans 16 amino acids. CDR3 protein: CAIGGGGDSLTDTQYF. DNA of the CDR3: TGTGCCATCGGTGGCGGGGGGGACTCCCTCACAGATACGCAGTATTTT.

The rearrangement uses TRBV11-1 and TRBJ2-1, with 8 nucleotides matching TRBD1. The CDR3 loop spans 15 amino acids. V trimming: 5 bases; J trimming: 4 bases; junction bases outside the gene matches: 7. CDR1 SGHAT and CDR2 FQDESV come from the germline V gene (reference sequence). CDR3 loop: CASSPETGAYNEQFF. Here the CDR3 DNA reads TGTGCCAGCAGCCCAGAGACAGGGGCATACAATGAGCAGTTCTTC.

This sequence joins TRBV19 and TRBJ1-6, with 8 nucleotides matching TRBD1. The CDR3 length is 13 residues. V was clipped by 8 bases and J by 9 bases; unmatched bases: 6. CDR1 LNHDA and CDR2 SQIVND come from the germline V gene (reference sequence). CDR3 in DNA: TGTGCCAGTCAGGACAGGGAAGGTTCACCCCTCCACTTT. This encodes CASQDREGSPLHF.

The rearrangement links TRBV29-1 to TRBJ2-3; TRBD2 matches at 15 bases. Germline V gene lookup returns CDR1 SQVTM and CDR2 ANQGSEA. The CDR3 has 16 residues. J lost 2 bases, V lost 4 bases, and 4 bases had no gene match. The chain's CDR3 is CSVAGLAGGFTDTQYF. CDR3 nucleotides: TGCAGCGTTGCCGGACTAGCGGGAGGGTTCACAGATACGCAGTATTTT.

The chain employs TRBV15 and TRBJ2-7; the D gene is possibly TRBD1 (5 bases). Germline CDR1 is LNHNV and CDR2 is YYDKDF (reference sequence). The CDR3 has 15 residues. V lost 1 base to trimming and J lost 5 bases, with 15 bases between them. The CDR3 region has the DNA TGTGCCACCAGCAGAGCGGCCAGGGCGCCCCACGAGCAGTACTTC. Protein sequence: CATSRAARAPHEQYF.

This clonotype came up a few times. This sequence joins TRBV2 and TRBJ1-1; D might be TRBD1 (6 bases). This CDR3 comprises 14 residues. V was pared by 8 bases and J by 1 base, with 14 bases between. Germline V CDR1 and CDR2: SNHLY, FYNNEI. The CDR3 protein is CASRTGQTNTEAFF. The CDR3, as DNA: TGTGCCAGCCGGACCGGACAGACGAACACTGAAGCTTTCTTT.

This clonotype showed up many times. This sequence joins TRBV2 and TRBJ1-1, with D uncertain. The V gene lost 7 bases and the J gene lost 5 bases, with 8 bases spanning the gap. The CDR3 consists of 11 residues. The germline gives CDR1 SNHLY, CDR2 FYNNEI. Here the CDR3 reads CASITGTEAFF. The CDR3 region has the DNA TGTGCCAGCATAACCGGGACTGAAGCTTTCTTT. Looking up the rest from reference TRBV2 and TRBJ1-1 gives the full variable domain: EPEVTQTPSHQVTQMGQEVILRCVPISNHLYFYWYRQILGQKVEFLVSFYNNEISEKSEIFDDQFSVERPDGSNFTLKIRSTKLEDSAMYFCASITGTEAFFGQGTRLTVV.

This clonotype was observed a handful of times. V is TRBV2 and J is TRBJ2-5; TRBD2 might be the D (5 bases). Trimming pared 2 bases from V and 2 bases from J, leaving 12 bases between. Germline V CDR1 and CDR2: SNHLY, FYNNEI. The CDR3 sequence is 15 residues long. The DNA for the CDR3 is TGTGCCAGCAGTGAACTAGAGGGTGGGCAAGAGACCCAGTACTTC. It is translated as CASSELEGGQETQYF.

On this clonotype itself: One base away lies a much larger clone, so this may be a sequencing read error. The gene calls are TRBV7-2 and TRBJ2-5; D is undetermined. The CDR3 loop spans 11 amino acids. CDR1 SGHTA and CDR2 FQGNSA come from the germline V gene. CDR3 bases: TGTGCCAGCAGGTTAGAAGAGACCCAGTACTTC. As protein: CASRLEETQYF.

The V call is TRBV20-1, the J call TRBJ2-5; TRBD2 matches at 8 bases. In germline, CDR1 is DFQATT, CDR2 SNEGSKA (reference sequence). CDR3 length: 14 residues. Trimming removed 6 bases from V and 1 base from J; junction bases left unmatched: 7. In DNA form, the CDR3 reads TGCAGTGCATACAGCGGGGGACTCCAAGAGACCCAGTACTTC. Translation gives CSAYSGGLQETQYF.

This clonotype was picked up one time. The V and J genes are TRBV2 and TRBJ1-4, with a tentative D call TRBD1 (6 bases). Germline CDR1 is SNHLY and CDR2 is FYNNEI. The CDR3 contains 14 residues. In DNA, the CDR3 is TGTGCAACGAAGCCAGACAGGTCTGTGGAAAAACTGTTTTTT. This codes for CATKPDRSVEKLFF.

This clonotype is judged medium-sized (0.01 to 0.1%). This chain uses TRBV4-2 with TRBJ1-2; D not certain. The germline CDR1 and CDR2 sequences are LGHNA and YNFKEQ. The V and J ends lost 1 base and 4 bases respectively, with 16 bases between them. The CDR3 covers 16 residues. The CDR3 loop is CASSQVRAASSYGYTF. Written as DNA, the CDR3 is TGTGCCAGCAGCCAAGTCCGGGCAGCTTCCTCCTATGGCTACACCTTC.

J is TRBJ1-2 and V is TRBV20-1; perhaps TRBD1 as D (5 bases). The length of the CDR3 is 13 residues. CDR1 and CDR2 from the germline V gene are DFQATT and SNEGSKA (reference sequence). The germline V and J ends were trimmed by 1 base and 1 base, with 7 bases remaining between them. CDR3 protein: CSARAGDNYGYTF. CDR3 DNA sequence: TGCAGTGCTAGAGCGGGGGATAACTATGGCTACACCTTC.

This clonotype was observed many times. The chain employs TRBV5-6 and TRBJ1-2; no clear D gene. V was clipped by 0 bases and J by 2 bases, with 5 bases between them. Germline V gene sequence: CDR1 SGHDT, CDR2 YYEEEE. The CDR3 sequence is 13 residues long. DNA of the CDR3: TGTGCCAGCAGCTTGGCTGGGAACTATGGCTACACCTTC. As protein: CASSLAGNYGYTF.

This sequence joins TRBV25-1 and TRBJ2-7; TRBD2 matches at 11 bases. The CDR3 loop spans 18 amino acids. Germline CDR1 reads MGHDK; CDR2 reads SYGVNS. J lost 0 bases, V lost 0 bases, and 7 bases had no gene match. CDR3 region: CASSEYTTSGADSYEQYF. CDR3 bases: TGTGCCAGCAGTGAATACACGACTAGCGGGGCGGACTCCTACGAGCAGTACTTC.

This rearrangement joins TRBV29-1 to TRBJ1-3; no firm D call. The V gene's germline CDR1 is SQVTM and CDR2 ANQGSEA. The CDR3 spans 15 residues. The V and J ends lost 6 bases and 6 bases respectively, with 21 bases between them. CDR3 loop: CSVTTGGRSVNTIYF. The DNA for the CDR3 is TGCAGCGTGACGACGGGTGGACGGAGCGTAAACACCATATATTTT.

The chain couples TRBV29-1 to TRBJ2-5, with D unresolved. The CDR3 is 11 amino acids. From germline, CDR1 is SQVTM and CDR2 ANQGSEA. V was clipped by 0 bases and J by 9 bases, with 8 bases between them. CDR3 nucleotide sequence: TGCAGCGTTGAAGACGTCCAGGCCCAGTACTTC. Encoded protein: CSVEDVQAQYF. Full variable domain (rest looked up from reference TRBV29-1 and TRBJ2-5): SAVISQKPSRDICQRGTSLTIQCQVDSQVTMMFWYRQQPGQSLTLIATANQGSEATYESGFVIDKFPISRPNLTFSTLTVSNMSPEDSSIYLCSVEDVQAQYFGPGTRLLVL.

This clonotype was recorded many times. This chain links TRBV28 with TRBJ2-7; unclear D gene. This CDR3 spans 14 amino acids. CDR1 is MDHEN, CDR2 SYDVKM, per germline. V lost 2 bases and J 2 bases, leaving 10 bases between the germline ends. The CDR3 bases are TGTGCCAGCAGTTTAGCGACTGGAACCTACGAGCAGTACTTC. This codes for CASSLATGTYEQYF.

The rearrangement links TRBV7-2 to TRBJ2-1, with D possibly being TRBD1 (5 bases). V was trimmed by 0 bases and J by 8 bases, leaving 14 bases between them. Germline-derived CDR1 and CDR2 are SGHTA and FQGNSA. CDR3 length: 15 amino acids. The CDR3 nucleotides are TGTGCCAGCAGCTTAGCACATGGGAAGGGGTATGAGCAGTTCTTC. This codes for CASSLAHGKGYEQFF. Full variable domain (remainder filled in from reference TRBV7-2 and TRBJ2-1): GAGVSQSPSNKVTEKGKDVELRCDPISGHTALYWYRQSLGQGLEFLIYFQGNSAPDKSGLPSDRFSAERTGGSVSTLTIQRTQQEDSAVYLCASSLAHGKGYEQFFGPGTRLTVL.

This chain connects TRBV24-1 to TRBJ2-3; TRBD2 matches at 12 bases. V lost 4 bases and J lost 5; bases outside the gene matches: 6. CDR3 length: 16 residues. Per the germline V gene, CDR1 is KGHDR and CDR2 is SFDVKD. The CDR3 protein is CATSDPSGRAGDTQYF. The CDR3 coding sequence is TGTGCCACCAGTGACCCTAGCGGGAGGGCCGGAGATACGCAGTATTTT.

Note on this clonotype: The junction departs from the called germline gene at one end, perhaps through a read error. CDR3 sequence: CATSDGGPQPQHF. CDR3 nucleotide sequence: TGTGCCACCAGTGATGGCGGGCCTCAGCCCCAGCATTTT. The chain recombines TRBV10-3 with TRBJ1-5, with unresolved D. The V gene's germline CDR1 is ENHRY and CDR2 SYGVKD. The CDR3 covers 13 residues.

The chain recombines TRBV25-1 with TRBJ1-5; 9 bases match TRBD1. V lost 6 bases, J lost 11 bases, and 8 bases stayed unmatched. There are 13 residues in the CDR3. Germline loops: CDR1 MGHDK, CDR2 SYGVNS. The CDR3 sequence: CASRGTGSWSQHF. CDR3 nucleotide sequence: TGTGCCAGCAGGGGGACAGGGAGTTGGTCCCAGCATTTT. Full variable domain (rest looked up from reference TRBV25-1 and TRBJ1-5): EADIYQTPRYLVIGTGKKITLECSQTMGHDKMYWYQQDPGMELHLIHYSYGVNSTEKGDLSSESTVSRIRTEHFPLTLESARPSHTSQYLCASRGTGSWSQHFGDGTRLSIL.

The V gene is TRBV19, the J gene TRBJ1-5, with D possibly matching TRBD1 (5 bases). Trimming stripped 5 bases from V and 0 bases from J, with 11 bases between. This CDR3 spans 15 amino acids. Germline V lookup: CDR1 LNHDA, CDR2 SQIVND (reference sequence). CDR3 region: CASSPQGTSNQPQHF. The CDR3 nucleotides are TGTGCCAGTAGTCCCCAGGGTACTAGCAATCAGCCCCAGCATTTT.

The CDR3 loop is CASRVTSGGDTQYF. Here the CDR3 DNA reads TGTGCCAGCAGAGTGACTAGCGGAGGAGATACGCAGTATTTT. The chain has TRBV11-2 and TRBJ2-3; 9 bases are shared with TRBD2. With V trimmed by 6 bases and J by 5 bases, 6 bases remained unmatched. There are 14 residues in the CDR3. CDR1 is SGHAT, CDR2 FQNNGV, per germline.

A few counts support this clonotype. The chain is built from TRBV5-5 and TRBJ2-7; weak D call: TRBD1 (5 bases). The CDR3 has 15 amino acids. V gave up 3 bases and J gave up 6 bases, with 19 bases separating them. Germline V gene data show CDR1 as SGHKS and CDR2 as YYEKEE (reference sequence). CDR3 DNA: TGTGCCAGCAGCTGGAGAGGACATCCGAAGGTCGAGCAGTACTTC. Translating it yields CASSWRGHPKVEQYF.

This clonotype was observed many times. This sequence joins TRBV9 and TRBJ1-4, with TRBD1 as a possible D gene (5 bases). This CDR3 has 14 amino acids. Germline lookup yields CDR1 SGDLS and CDR2 YYNGEE. V gave up 4 bases and J gave up 4 bases, with 11 bases separating them. The DNA for the CDR3 is TGTGCCAGCAGCCAGGGAGGGAATAATGAAAAACTGTTTTTT. Its protein product is CASSQGGNNEKLFF.